Listed below are T cell receptor beta chains from one sample, sequenced in a study of PD-L1 blockade in urothelial cancer. Profiled with immunoSEQ multiplex PCR; TCRdb holds only in-frame clones, not every one. The sample holds under 70,000 clones; roughly four fifths are singletons and the top ten take 1.5% to 2%. Source: PBMCs, taken around atezolizumab (anti-PD-L1) treatment. Receptor source: a man between 65 and 79 years old with urothelial cancer. CDR3s include the opening cysteine and the closing phenylalanine or tryptophan. The D gene is left open where the match is weak. Clone size is stated in some rows and not others, as once, few, many or a class when expanded.

>TRBJ1-4|TRBD1|TRBV29-1|few
CSVAQQGMANEKLFF
TGCAGCGTGGCACAACAGGGGATGGCTAATGAAAAACTGTTTTTT
>TRBJ2-1|-|TRBV7-2|-
CASSLVGMGYNEQFF
TGTGCCAGCAGCTTAGTCGGGATGGGATACAATGAGCAGTTCTTC
>TRBJ2-2|-|TRBV4-1|-
CASSQDRILSTGELFF
TGCGCCAGCAGCCAAGACAGGATTCTGAGCACCGGGGAGCTGTTTTTT
>TRBJ2-1|-|TRBV19|-
CASSMGRESNEQFF
TGTGCCAGTAGTATGGGACGGGAGTCCAATGAGCAGTTCTTC
>TRBJ2-1|TRBD1|TRBV15|-
CATSREQGMGGLYNEQFF
TGTGCCACCAGCAGAGAACAGGGGATGGGTGGATTATACAATGAGCAGTTCTTC
>TRBJ2-7|TRBD1|TRBV5-5|few
CASVDRAYEQYF
TGTGCCAGCGTGGACAGGGCCTACGAGCAGTACTTC
>TRBJ1-1|TRBD1|TRBV4-1|-
CASSQEDRETEAFF
TGCGCCAGCAGCCAAGAAGACAGGGAGACTGAAGCTTTCTTT
>TRBJ2-1|-|TRBV11-3|-
CASSLRSEQYNEQFF
TGTGCCAGCAGCTTAAGGTCGGAGCAATACAATGAGCAGTTCTTC
>TRBJ2-5|-|TRBV7-2|-
CASSLEGQLQETQYF
TGTGCCAGCAGCTTAGAAGGACAGCTCCAAGAGACCCAGTACTTC
>TRBJ2-7|TRBD2|TRBV19|-
CASGAGRAYEQYF
TGTGCCAGCGGAGCGGGACGCGCCTACGAGCAGTACTTC
>TRBJ2-4|-|TRBV18|few
CASSPPGQNIQYF
TGTGCCAGCTCACCACCGGGGCAGAACATTCAGTACTTC
>TRBJ2-1|TRBD2|TRBV7-9|-
CASSLGLAGGNEQFF
TGTGCCAGCAGCTTAGGCCTAGCGGGAGGGAATGAGCAGTTCTTC
>TRBJ2-7|TRBD1|TRBV5-1|-
CASSGTVSYEQYF
TGCGCCAGCTCCGGGACAGTCTCCTACGAGCAGTACTTC
>TRBJ2-7|-|TRBV12-5|-
CASGLSYSYEQYF
TGTGCTAGTGGTCTCTCTTACTCCTACGAGCAGTACTTC
>TRBJ1-4|-|TRBV5-6|-
CASSLAVNEKLFF
TGTGCCAGCAGCTTGGCCGTGAATGAAAAACTGTTTTTT
>TRBJ2-1|TRBD2|TRBV7-9|few
CASSLDETSGRAENEQFF
TGTGCCAGCAGCTTAGATGAGACTAGCGGGAGGGCCGAGAATGAGCAGTTCTTC
>TRBJ2-7|TRBD1|TRBV27|-
CASSLTGVRSYEQYF
TGTGCCAGCAGTCTGACAGGGGTAAGATCCTACGAGCAGTACTTC
>TRBJ2-5|TRBD1|TRBV25-1|-
CASTGQVQETQYF
TGTGCCAGCACGGGACAGGTACAAGAGACCCAGTACTTC
>TRBJ2-3|TRBD2|TRBV5-1|once
CASSFSSGSGTDTQYF
TGCGCCAGCAGCTTTTCTAGCGGGAGTGGGACAGATACGCAGTATTTT
>TRBJ2-2|TRBD2|TRBV7-6|-
CASSPRAAGAGELFF
TGTGCCAGCAGCCCCCGAGCAGCGGGAGCCGGGGAGCTGTTTTTT
>TRBJ2-7|-|TRBV2|-
CASGRLTTNGEQYF
TGTGCCAGCGGCAGACTCACCACTAACGGCGAGCAGTACTTC
>TRBJ1-2|TRBD1|TRBV7-9|-
CASSLGTVGLNTF
TGTGCCAGCAGCCTCGGGACAGTTGGATTAAACACCTTC
>TRBJ1-1|-|TRBV28|-
CASSSHQGLNTEAFF
TGTGCCAGCAGTTCCCATCAGGGGCTGAACACTGAAGCTTTCTTT
>TRBJ2-3|TRBD2|TRBV7-9|-
CASSLGLAATDTQYF
TGTGCCAGCAGCTTAGGACTAGCAGCCACAGATACGCAGTATTTT
>TRBJ2-5|-|TRBV7-6|-
CASSPPRGETQYF
TGTGCCAGCAGCCCGCCCAGAGGGGAGACCCAGTACTTC
>TRBJ2-1|TRBD1|TRBV19|-
CASSLTGGGGSEQFF
TGTGCCAGTAGTTTGACAGGGGGCGGTGGTTCGGAGCAGTTCTTC
>TRBJ2-2|TRBD2|TRBV4-2|-
CASSLLGLAGDTGELFF
TGTGCCAGCAGCCTCCTGGGACTAGCGGGGGACACCGGGGAGCTGTTTTTT
>TRBJ1-2|-|TRBV10-3|many
CAISESGGADGYTF
TGTGCCATCAGTGAGTCAGGCGGAGCGGATGGCTACACCTTC
>TRBJ2-1|TRBD2|TRBV11-3|-
CASSLAGTSAGEGNEQFF
TGTGCCAGCAGCTTAGCCGGGACCTCGGCGGGAGAAGGGAATGAGCAGTTCTTC